This TCR beta chain was recorded in a study of blood T cell repertoires in COVID-19. Study-level background: Collection of acute and convalescent COVID-19 samples took place in the United States, Italy and Spain. PBMCs, B-cell-depleted T cells, or T cells provided the cDNA or gDNA that made up the material.

There are 14 residues in the CDR3. Germline V CDR1 and CDR2: SGHTA, FQGTGA. J lost 6 bases, V lost 3 bases, and 4 bases had no gene match. Original analysis: Amplifying reference gene primers gave estimates of nucleated cell counts. Data came from immunoSEQ multiplex PCR; TCRdb stores just in-frame clones and leaves some out. That table gives V, J and clone size, and the DNA gave D and trimming. Of about 290,000 clones detected, around 85% appear once; the ten largest clones hold 4% to 5%. This sequence originates from a woman in her 50s with active or convalescent COVID-19. Sequencing was done on a sample of peripheral blood. This rearrangement joins TRBV7-3 to TRBJ2-2; TRBD1 matches 7 bases. The CDR3 loop is CASSFGQAAGELFF. Here the CDR3 DNA reads TGTGCCAGCAGCTTCGGACAGGCTGCCGGGGAGCTGTTTTTT.